The source of this TCR beta chain is a study of T cell repertoires in cytomegalovirus infection (dated by TCRdb to about 2019). For the study in its entirety: The HLA type of each donor mattered for the analysis, because public TCR beta signatures pointed to carriage of CMV infection along with the matching HLA type.

Sequencer: Illumina HiSeq 1500. TCRdb reprocessed the public reads (quality trimming at Q25 with fastp, clone calling with MiXCR) and kept in-frame beta chains. Rows are unified per CDR3 protein, each entry keeping the most common DNA and genes. The sample table shows 80,000 to 130,000 distinct CDR3 sequences, and 20% to 30% are seen once. Of the sample, about two fifths is held by the ten largest clones. General findings and caveats noted by the study authors: The ex vivo response was dominated by HLA-C-restricted CMV-specific TCR beta clonotypes, which also provided the single most frequent clonotype in two of eight donors. In both this cohort and an independent roughly 400-donor cohort, the cumulative frequency of public TCR beta family members distinguished carriers of CMV infection plus the relevant HLA type.

Remarks on this clonotype: It has no known antigen specificity. Within one base of it there is no much larger clone, and no base qualities were kept.

Sequenced sample: CD8+ T cells from PBMCs. This receptor was taken from a human donor in good health (CMV status not recorded). Some clones in this sample may be carry-over from other donors' samples.

The nucleotides read TGCAGTGCTAGGCCCTCGCGGACCCATCAGCCCCAGCATTTT. Its product reads: CSARPSRTHQPQHF. The rearrangement combines TRBV20-1 with TRBJ1-5, with the D gene not confidently named. The germline V gene (reference sequence) yields DFQATT for CDR1 and SNEGSKA for CDR2. At the junction V is shortened by 3 bases and J by 5 bases, with 14 bases in between. The CDR3 starts with the cysteine, ends with the phenylalanine, and has 14 residues. Only the CDR3 portion is preserved as DNA: 42 bases, with reading frame beginning at the first base.